The sample holds a few counts of the clone carrying this T cell receptor (beta chain). Its specificity is unknown. Germline V lookup: CDR1 ENHRY, CDR2 SYGVKD. Trimming cost V 2 bases and J 4 bases, with 11 bases left between them. The CDR3 runs 14 residues. This entry comes from a study of CD8+ T cells in alopecia areata. Study-wide results and caveats: Scalp samples also yield sequences of resident alphabeta T cells from normal skin.

Extracted RNA was reverse transcribed, and the resulting cDNA served as sequencing template. Method: immunoSEQ multiplex PCR; TCRdb's copy keeps in-frame clones and lacks some. The repertoire holds 150,000 or so clones, almost 50% seen once, with under 20% in the top ten. The sequencing here drew on CD8+ T cells sorted from blood, taken at week 0. V gene TRBV10-3 combines with J gene TRBJ1-1; tentative D call: TRBD1 (5 bases). The sequence derives from a human donor with alopecia areata. CDR3 bases: TGTGCCATCAGTGAGGTGGGGGTGGGCACTGAAGCTTTCTTT. This sequence encodes CAISEVGVGTEAFF.